These T cell receptor beta chains were read from a single sample in a study of metastatic and nonmetastatic thyroid tumors. Via MiXCR, TCRdb re-called the PCR reads. The sample consists of about 69,000 clones, 14% of them appearing once. The specimen was blood. The source of these receptors is a male donor with papillary thyroid cancer or a benign thyroid nodule (not recorded which). Some clones in this sample may be carry-over from other donors' samples. The CDR3 runs from the conserved cysteine through the conserved F or W. D genes are given only for firm matches. Clone sizes are shown as once, few, many or a size class.

v_gene,j_gene,len,abundance,d_gene,CDR3nt,CDR3aa
TRBV11-1,TRBJ2-3,17,many,TRBD1,TGTGCCAGCAGCTTAACCGAGGACAGGGGGTTCACAGATACGCAGTATTTT,CASSLTEDRGFTDTQYF
TRBV4-1,TRBJ2-5,12,many,TRBD2,TGCGCCAGCAGGGCTAGCGGGAAGGAGTGGTACTTC,CASRASGKEWYF
TRBV6-2/TRBV6-3,TRBJ2-1,12,many,.,TGTGCCAGCAGTTACGCGGACAATGAGCAGTTCTTC,CASSYADNEQFF
TRBV11-2,TRBJ1-4,12,many,.,TGTGCCAGCAGCCCTTACCCAGCGGTACTGTTTTTT,CASSPYPAVLFF
TRBV29-1,TRBJ1-3,13,many,.,TGCAGCGTTGAAGTCCGCACTGGAAACACCATATATTTT,CSVEVRTGNTIYF
TRBV5-6,TRBJ2-4,15,many,.,TGTGCCAGCAGCCTGAGACTAGTTACCCAACACATTCAGTACTTC,CASSLRLVTQHIQYF
TRBV7-8,TRBJ1-1,15,many,.,TGTGCCAGCAGCCCCCGGACGGCCATGAACACTGAAGCTTTCTTT,CASSPRTAMNTEAFF
TRBV6-4,TRBJ1-5,14,few,TRBD1,TGTGCCAGCAGTCTCGACAGGGGAGATCAGCCCCAGCATTTT,CASSLDRGDQPQHF
TRBV27,TRBJ2-7,13,many,TRBD1,TGTGCCAGCAGTCCCGGGACAGTCTACGAGCAGTACTTC,CASSPGTVYEQYF
TRBV7-2,TRBJ1-1,15,many,TRBD1,TGTGCCAGCAGCTTAGAAAAGGGGGCGGTCACTGAAGCTTTCTTT,CASSLEKGAVTEAFF
TRBV9,TRBJ2-3,16,many,TRBD2,TGTGCCAGCAGCGCTGCCGGACTAGCGGTATTGGATACGCAGTATTTT,CASSAAGLAVLDTQYF
TRBV10-3,TRBJ2-1,16,many,.,TGTGCCATCAGTGACTCAGGGATGAGCTCCTACAATGAGCAGTTCTTC,CAISDSGMSSYNEQFF
TRBV6-1,TRBJ2-1,13,few,.,TGTGCCAGTAGTGGGTCGCCTGGGAATGAGCAGTTCTTC,CASSGSPGNEQFF
TRBV11-3,TRBJ1-6,18,many,.,TGTGCCAGCAGCTTAAGATCGGGCGGAAGCTCCTATAATTCACCCCTCCACTTT,CASSLRSGGSSYNSPLHF